The 17 T cell receptor beta chains reported below all come from one sample, sequenced in a study of shared clonotypes between healthy human individuals. Method: immunoSEQ multiplex PCR; TCRdb's copy keeps in-frame clones and lacks some. Of about 490,000 clones listed, approximately 80% are singletons. Sequencing input: PBMCs. Receptor source: a middle-aged woman in good health. Some clones in this sample may be carry-over from other donors' samples.

In this sample, this clone turned up once. The chain carries TRBV30 and TRBJ2-7, with 8 bases aligning to TRBD1. CDR3 length: 14 amino acids. The germline V gene has CDR1 GTSNPN and CDR2 SVGIG (reference sequence). V lost 4 bases, J lost 3 bases, and 8 bases stayed unmatched. The CDR3 coding sequence is TGTGCCTGGACAGGACAGGGAGAAGGCTACGAGCAGTACTTC. This gives the protein CAWTGQGEGYEQYF.

V usage is TRBV5-4 and J usage is TRBJ2-7; D is uncertain. The CDR3 sequence is 14 residues long. CDR1 is SGHNT and CDR2 is YYREEE in the germline V gene (reference sequence). The V gene lost 3 bases and the J gene lost 0 bases, with 10 bases spanning the gap. CDR3 DNA sequence: TGTGCCAGCAGCTCCCAGACAAGCTCCTACGAGCAGTACTTC. It encodes CASSSQTSSYEQYF.

This clone was found a few times. J is TRBJ1-1 and V is TRBV19, with 8 bases matching TRBD1. This CDR3 comprises 14 residues. With 2 bases clipped from V and 5 bases from J, the junction kept 4 bases outside the gene matches. Germline V gene sequence: CDR1 LNHDA, CDR2 SQIVND (reference sequence). CDR3 nucleotides: TGTGCCAGTAGTATATCAGGGGGCAGAACTGAAGCTTTCTTT. It translates to CASSISGGRTEAFF.

On this clone itself: A much larger clone lies a single base off, so this may be a read error. This rearrangement joins TRBV28 to TRBJ2-3, with D unclear. Trimming left V 5 bases short and J 2 bases short, with 5 bases between. The V gene's germline CDR1 is MDHEN and CDR2 SYDVKM. There are 12 residues in the CDR3. The CDR3: CASSPNTDTQYF. The CDR3 DNA reads as TGTGCCAGCAGTCCAAACACAGATACGCAGTATTTT. Full variable domain (remainder filled in from reference TRBV28 and TRBJ2-3): DVKVTQSSRYLVKRTGEKVFLECVQDMDHENMFWYRQDPGLGLRLIYFSYDVKMKEKGDIPEGYSVSREKKERFSLILESASTNQTSMYLCASSPNTDTQYFGPGTRLTVL.

The rearrangement uses TRBV7-4 and TRBJ1-4, with unresolved D. The V and J ends lost 4 bases and 1 base respectively, with 13 bases between them. CDR3 length: 16 amino acids. Germline V CDR1 and CDR2: SGHVT, SQSDAQ. CDR3 protein: CASSSQSGITNEKLFF. CDR3 sequence (DNA): TGTGCCAGCAGCTCACAATCAGGAATAACTAATGAAAAACTGTTTTTT.

This chain links TRBV11-1 with TRBJ2-7; D remains unclear. The V end was cut by 3 bases, the J end by 1 base, with 1 base between. Germline V lookup: CDR1 SGHAT, CDR2 FQDESV (reference sequence). The CDR3 spans 11 residues. CDR3 bases: TGTGCCAGCAGCTTTTCCTACGAGCAGTACTTC. Translated, it gives CASSFSYEQYF. Full variable domain (remainder filled in from reference TRBV11-1 and TRBJ2-7): EAEVAQSPRYKITEKSQAVAFWCDPISGHATLYWYRQILGQGPELLVQFQDESVVDDSQLPKDRFSAERLKGVDSTLKIQPAELGDSAMYLCASSFSYEQYFGPGTRLTVT.

V and J are TRBV4-1 and TRBJ2-1, with 9 bases matching TRBD2. After removal of 4 bases from V and 0 bases from J, the junction contained 7 bases not matched to a gene. Germline V gene lookup returns CDR1 MGHRA and CDR2 YSYEKL. The CDR3 is 17 residues long. The CDR3 reads CASSRGVAGASYNEQFF. CDR3 nucleotide sequence: TGCGCCAGCAGCCGTGGAGTAGCGGGAGCCTCCTACAATGAGCAGTTCTTC.

The chain couples TRBV5-4 to TRBJ1-3; D is unresolved. This CDR3 is 13 amino acids long. CDR1 is SGHNT and CDR2 is YYREEE in the germline V gene (reference sequence). The ends were cut back, 1 base at V and 0 bases at J, with 2 bases in the middle. DNA for the CDR3: TGTGCCAGCAGCTTGACCTCTGGAAACACCATATATTTT. Residues: CASSLTSGNTIYF.

V usage is TRBV28 and J usage is TRBJ2-3, with 9 positions matching TRBD2. CDR1 and CDR2 from the germline V gene are MDHEN and SYDVKM. This CDR3 has 18 residues. V dropped 1 base and J dropped 1; count of bases not matched to a gene: 9. The CDR3 loop is CASSLFGGGRGGTDTQYF. The CDR3 region has the DNA TGTGCCAGCAGTTTATTCGGTGGCGGGAGGGGTGGCACAGATACGCAGTATTTT.

CDR3 in DNA: TGTGCCAGCAGTGAAGCGCGAGGGGTCGAGCAGTACTTC. It specifies CASSEARGVEQYF. The chain links TRBV2 to TRBJ2-7; D possibly matches TRBD1 or TRBD2 (5 bases each). CDR1 is SNHLY, CDR2 FYNNEI, per germline. V was pared by 0 bases and J by 6 bases, with 9 bases between. This CDR3 is 13 amino acids long.

This rearrangement joins TRBV5-4 to TRBJ2-1; TRBD2 agrees at 11 bases. The CDR3 extends over 14 amino acids. In germline, CDR1 is SGHNT, CDR2 YYREEE (reference sequence). V gave up 1 base and J gave up 7 bases; unmatched junction bases: 1. Here the CDR3 reads CASSLTSGRNEQFF. The CDR3 region has the DNA TGTGCCAGCAGCTTGACTAGCGGGAGAAATGAGCAGTTCTTC.

The rearrangement joins TRBV10-3 to TRBJ2-7, with 10 bases matching TRBD2. This CDR3 has 15 amino acids. Germline V gene sequence: CDR1 ENHRY, CDR2 SYGVKD. The V gene end was trimmed by 7 bases and the J gene end by 4 bases; junction bases not matched to a gene: 10. The CDR3 here is CAITSPTSGKYEQYF. CDR3 nucleotides: TGTGCCATCACCTCCCCTACTAGCGGGAAATACGAGCAGTACTTC.

The rearrangement joins TRBV5-1 to TRBJ2-2; 9 bases match TRBD2. V dropped 6 bases and J dropped 5; count of bases not matched to a gene: 5. CDR3 size: 14 residues. CDR1 is SGHRS and CDR2 is YFSETQ in the germline V gene. CDR3 sequence (DNA): TGCGCCAGCACGTTAGCGGGAGTAACCGGGGAGCTGTTTTTT. As protein: CASTLAGVTGELFF.

This clone was seen repeatedly, ten times or more. The CDR3 spells CASSLIGQGPGGYTF. CDR3 DNA sequence: TGTGCCAGCAGCTTGATCGGACAGGGACCGGGGGGCTACACCTTC. This chain connects TRBV11-2 to TRBJ1-2, with 8 bases identical to TRBD1. Per the germline V gene, CDR1 is SGHAT and CDR2 is FQNNGV. Trimming at V came to 3 bases and at J to 8 bases, leaving 11 bases not matched to a gene. This CDR3 region has 15 residues. The full variable domain, completed using reference TRBV11-2 and TRBJ1-2, is EAGVAQSPRYKIIEKRQSVAFWCNPISGHATLYWYQQILGQGPKLLIQFQNNGVVDDSQLPKDRFSAERLKGVDSTLKIQPAKLEDSAVYLCASSLIGQGPGGYTFGSGTRLTVV.

The table lists this clone with a few counts. CDR3: CASSPDRDIYEQYF. CDR3 bases: TGTGCCAGCAGCCCGGACAGGGATATTTACGAGCAGTACTTC. This chain connects TRBV6-5 to TRBJ2-7; 8 bases line up with TRBD1. Per germline, CDR1 MNHEY and CDR2 SVGAGI. The junction had 8 bases not matched to a gene; V was cut back by 6 bases and J by 4 bases. The CDR3 consists of 14 residues.

The chain links TRBV28 to TRBJ1-4, with a weak D call TRBD1 (6 bases). CDR3 length: 15 residues. Per germline, CDR1 MDHEN and CDR2 SYDVKM. With 5 bases removed from V and 8 bases from J, the gap between germline ends came to 18 bases. The CDR3 DNA reads TGTGCCAGCAGTCGAAACCGGGACATATTAGAAAAACTGTTTTTT. Its translation: CASSRNRDILEKLFF.

The chain recombines TRBV9 with TRBJ1-4; the D gene is possibly TRBD1 (5 bases). V was pared by 3 bases and J by 3 bases, with 15 bases between. Germline V CDR1 and CDR2: SGDLS, YYNGEE. CDR3 length: 16 amino acids. The CDR3: CASSAGGYSANEKLFF. The CDR3 DNA sequence: TGTGCCAGCAGCGCCGGGGGGTATTCGGCTAATGAAAAACTGTTTTTT.